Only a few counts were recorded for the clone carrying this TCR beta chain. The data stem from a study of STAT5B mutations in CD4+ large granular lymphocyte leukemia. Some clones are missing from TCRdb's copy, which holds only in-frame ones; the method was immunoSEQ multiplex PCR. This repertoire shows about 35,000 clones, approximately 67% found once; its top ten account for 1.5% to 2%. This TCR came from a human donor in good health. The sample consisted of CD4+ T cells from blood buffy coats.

The CDR3 DNA is TGTGCCAGCAGTTACGACGAAAATCAGCCCCAGCATTTT. Translation gives CASSYDENQPQHF. The chain has TRBV6-5 and TRBJ1-5; D gene uncertain. V was trimmed by 2 bases and J by 4 bases, leaving 6 bases between them. The CDR3 contains 13 residues. Germline-derived CDR1 and CDR2 are MNHEY and SVGAGI.